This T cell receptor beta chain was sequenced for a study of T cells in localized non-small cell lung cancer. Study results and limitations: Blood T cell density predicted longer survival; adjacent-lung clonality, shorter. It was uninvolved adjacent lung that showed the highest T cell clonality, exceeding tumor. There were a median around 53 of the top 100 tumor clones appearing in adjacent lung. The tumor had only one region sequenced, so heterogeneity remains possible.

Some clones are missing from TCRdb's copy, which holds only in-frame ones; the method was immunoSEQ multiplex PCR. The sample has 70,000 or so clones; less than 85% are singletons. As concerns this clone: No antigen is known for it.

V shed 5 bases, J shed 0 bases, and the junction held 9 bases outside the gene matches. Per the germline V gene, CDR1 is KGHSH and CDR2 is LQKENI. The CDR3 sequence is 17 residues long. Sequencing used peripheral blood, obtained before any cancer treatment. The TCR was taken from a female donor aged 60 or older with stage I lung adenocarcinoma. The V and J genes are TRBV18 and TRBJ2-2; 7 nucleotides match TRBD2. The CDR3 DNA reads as TGTGCCAGCTCAACCGCCCGGGGGAGGGCGAACACCGGGGAGCTGTTTTTT. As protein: CASSTARGRANTGELFF.